This is a list of T cell receptor beta chains from one sample in a study of cytomegalovirus exposure and HLA in healthy donors. Clones were sequenced by immunoSEQ multiplex PCR, and TCRdb holds only the in-frame ones, with some missing. The sample has approximately 130,000 clones, around 78% seen once. The sequenced material came from PBMCs. The receptors here all came from a man aged 40-49 years in good health and CMV-seronegative. The CDR3 runs from the conserved cysteine through the conserved F or W. The D gene is left open where the match is weak.

j_call v_call d_call cdr3_aa cdr3_nt
TRBJ2-3 TRBV10-3 TRBD1 CAIRGQGARLDTQYF TGTGCCATCAGAGGACAGGGGGCGCGTTTAGATACGCAGTATTTT
TRBJ1-1 TRBV14 - CASSRVNTEAFF TGTGCCAGCAGTCGGGTTAACACTGAAGCTTTCTTT
TRBJ1-1 TRBV6-6 - CASSYVSPNTEAFF TGTGCCAGCAGTTACGTCTCCCCGAACACTGAAGCTTTCTTT
TRBJ2-5 TRBV15 TRBD1 CATSRDWGGQGGGQYF TGTGCCACCAGCAGAGATTGGGGAGGACAGGGAGGAGGCCAGTACTTC
TRBJ2-7 TRBV28 TRBD2 CASSIGTSGPYEQYF TGTGCCAGCAGTATCGGGACTAGCGGGCCCTACGAGCAGTACTTC
TRBJ1-4 TRBV6-1 TRBD1 CASSEGNRGAEKLFF TGTGCCAGCAGTGAAGGAAACAGGGGCGCAGAAAAACTGTTTTTT
TRBJ2-3 TRBV4-3 TRBD2 CASSQVNGGSTDTQYF TGCGCCAGCAGCCAAGTAAACGGGGGGAGCACAGATACGCAGTATTTT
TRBJ2-3 TRBV5-6 - CASSTTKRDAGRDTQYF TGTGCCAGCAGCACTACCAAACGGGACGCCGGGAGAGATACGCAGTATTTT
TRBJ2-7 TRBV19 TRBD2 CASSPIAGEEGYEQYF TGTGCCAGTAGTCCCATAGCGGGAGAAGAGGGCTACGAGCAGTACTTC
TRBJ2-5 TRBV20-1 - CSASKETQYF TGCAGTGCTAGCAAAGAGACCCAGTACTTC
TRBJ1-3 TRBV5-6 - CASRVRGYSGNTIYF TGTGCCAGCAGGGTCAGGGGTTACTCTGGAAACACCATATATTTT
TRBJ2-7 TRBV5-1 - CASSWGDYYEQYF TGCGCCAGCAGCTGGGGGGATTACTACGAGCAGTACTTC
TRBJ2-7 TRBV6-1 - CASSELEGGYGYF TGTGCCAGCAGTGAACTTGAGGGGGGGTATGGGTACTTC
TRBJ1-5 TRBV4-2 TRBD1 CASSQFRGDQPQHF TGTGCCAGCAGCCAATTCAGGGGGGATCAGCCCCAGCATTTT
TRBJ2-7 TRBV27 TRBD1 CASSLSGQGTIYEQYF TGTGCCAGCAGTTTATCGGGACAGGGAACTATTTACGAGCAGTACTTC
TRBJ1-2 TRBV7-9 - CASSPGMNLEGGYTF TGTGCCAGCAGCCCCGGGATGAATCTGGAAGGGGGCTACACCTTC